This TCR beta chain was found in a study of beta chain features in type 1 diabetes (dated by TCRdb to between 2018 and 2020). As for the study more broadly: No differences in mean age, gender distribution, total cell number or subset yield were found between patients and healthy donors. Across all samples, fewer than 110,000,000 sorted cells were examined, and cell number per subset correlated strongly with RNA yield. The study compared the TCRB repertoires of sorted circulating CD4+ T cell subsets in recently diagnosed type 1 diabetes patients with those in matched healthy donors. Whereas all 30 or so donors provided naive and central memory subsets, regulatory and stem cell-like memory subsets were isolated from just 8 patients and roughly eight healthy donors.

V ends up 5 bases short and J 3 bases short, with an unmatched junction base count of 10. The CDR3 measures 16 amino acids from cysteine to phenylalanine. Solely the CDR3 DNA is kept, with 48 bases framed from the first base. Sequences SGHVS (CDR1) and FQNEAQ (CDR2) are obtained from the germline V gene. General study outcomes and caveats: HLA sub-analyses involved small numbers of individuals, so any influence of HLA type on TCRB rearrangement remained unresolved. Patients with type 1 diabetes made fewer insertions and deleted more nucleotides at VDJ recombination sites, implying thymic rearrangement abnormalities. Naive, central memory and regulatory TCRB repertoires appeared to be more alike among patients than among healthy donors. Because cDNA was sequenced instead of genomic DNA, highly expressing activated cells could be over-represented, though the groups showed no difference in activation or CD3 levels. In all four CD4+ subsets, TCRB CDR3 length was moderately but significantly shorter in type 1 diabetes patients. Shorter templates might have been favored by PCR, but patient and control samples were amplified and corrected together, so both groups would have been affected equally by any skew.

From each donor, a single peripheral blood sample of 100 to 150 mL on average was drawn into heparinised tubes. A BD FACSAria II and a panel including CD45RO, CCR7, CD25, CD127, CD95 and CD27 were used to sort naive, central memory, regulatory and stem cell-like memory CD4+ T cells. Purity was above 95% for every sorted population. PBMCs were isolated right away by Lymphoprep density gradient centrifugation and were stained directly, without culture. So that batch effects would be minimized, each experiment stained and sorted samples in pairs, pairing one healthy donor with one patient. The entire isolated RNA was reverse transcribed using the High Capacity cDNA Reverse Transcription Kit, and thus expressed TCRB transcripts were sequenced. Deep immunoSEQ sequencing was performed on naive, central memory and regulatory T cell samples, with an average of roughly 4 million total reads per sample. Sorted cells were lysed in RLT buffer, and RNA was extracted using DNase-treated RNeasy Micro or Mini kits according to cell number. To prevent cross-contamination, every cell subset was processed on its own, while patient and healthy donor samples were processed together. The immunoSEQ multiplex PCR was used to amplify TCRB sequences from cDNA, generating 87-bp fragments that spanned the CDR3 region. The amplicons were sequenced using the Illumina HiSeq platform. Per the source publication's procedure: PCR bias was computationally corrected using synthetic template baselines, reads within Hamming distance 2 were collapsed, and singletons that could not be merged were discarded. By aligning reads against IMGT, V, D and J genes, CDR3 length, and insertions or deletions at six rearrangement sites were assigned. Within each subset, clonotype counts were normalized to sorted cell number, and only after that were true diversity and Gini coefficients computed with the tcR R package. The overlap coefficient, calculated on TCRB nucleotide sequences, was used to measure repertoire sharing. TCRdb retrieved this table from immuneACCESS and kept in-frame rearrangements only. Not all clones are present; in checked studies, unresolved V genes account for under half, and no reason is known for the remainder. The V and J calls and the clone size are those of that table, but D and trimming were determined from the DNA. For this sample the table gives almost 350,000 clones, of which around 7.6% were detected only once. The ten largest clonotypes hold around 0.44% of the sample.

This clone was observed a handful of times. Its target antigen remains unknown. Within one base of it there is no much larger clone, and no base qualities were kept. This chain joins TRBV7-8 to TRBJ2-1; 7 central bases correspond to TRBD2. Material for sequencing was central memory CD4+ T cells from blood. The source of this sequence is a woman under 30 in good health. CDR3 sequence: CASSDYGRNLYNEQFF. The DNA sequence is TGTGCCAGCAGCGACTACGGGAGGAATCTCTACAATGAGCAGTTCTTC.